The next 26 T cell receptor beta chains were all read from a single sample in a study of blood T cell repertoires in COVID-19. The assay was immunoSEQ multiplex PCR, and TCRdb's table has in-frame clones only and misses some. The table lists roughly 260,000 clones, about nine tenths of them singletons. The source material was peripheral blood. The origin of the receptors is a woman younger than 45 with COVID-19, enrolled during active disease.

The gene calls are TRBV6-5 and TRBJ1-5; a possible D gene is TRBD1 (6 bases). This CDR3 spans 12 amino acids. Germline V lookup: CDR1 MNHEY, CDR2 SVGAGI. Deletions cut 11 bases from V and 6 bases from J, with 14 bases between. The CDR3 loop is CARRGGRQPQHF. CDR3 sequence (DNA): TGTGCCCGTCGGGGGGGGCGTCAGCCCCAGCATTTT.

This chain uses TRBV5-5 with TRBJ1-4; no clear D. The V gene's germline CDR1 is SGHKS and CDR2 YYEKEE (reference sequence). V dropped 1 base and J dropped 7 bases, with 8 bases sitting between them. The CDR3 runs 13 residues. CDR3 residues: CASSLLAREKLFF. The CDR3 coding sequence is TGTGCCAGCAGCTTGTTGGCTCGTGAAAAACTGTTTTTT. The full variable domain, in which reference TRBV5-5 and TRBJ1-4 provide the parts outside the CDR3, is DAGVTQSPTHLIKTRGQQVTLRCSPISGHKSVSWYQQVLGQGPQFIFQYYEKEERGRGNFPDRFSARQFPNYSSELNVNALLLGDSALYLCASSLLAREKLFFGSGTQLSVL.

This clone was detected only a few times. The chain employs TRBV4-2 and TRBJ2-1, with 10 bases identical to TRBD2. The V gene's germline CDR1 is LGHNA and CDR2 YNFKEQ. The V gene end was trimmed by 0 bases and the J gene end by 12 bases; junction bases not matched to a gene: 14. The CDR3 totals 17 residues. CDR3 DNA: TGTGCCAGCAGCCAAGATGGGAGCGGGAGGGATGGCCGGGCGCAGTTCTTC. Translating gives CASSQDGSGRDGRAQFF.

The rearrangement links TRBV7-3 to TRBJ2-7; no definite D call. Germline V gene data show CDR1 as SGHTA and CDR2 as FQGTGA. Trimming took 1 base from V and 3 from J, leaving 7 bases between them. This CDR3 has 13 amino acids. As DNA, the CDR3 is TGTGCCAGCAGCTTAAACCCGGGCTACGAGCAGTACTTC. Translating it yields CASSLNPGYEQYF.

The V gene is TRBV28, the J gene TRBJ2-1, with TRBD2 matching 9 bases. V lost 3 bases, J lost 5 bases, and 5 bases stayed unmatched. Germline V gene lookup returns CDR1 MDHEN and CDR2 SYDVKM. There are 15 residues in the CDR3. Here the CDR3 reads CASSFSGSLDNEQFF. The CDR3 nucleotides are TGTGCCAGCAGTTTTAGCGGGAGTTTAGACAATGAGCAGTTCTTC.

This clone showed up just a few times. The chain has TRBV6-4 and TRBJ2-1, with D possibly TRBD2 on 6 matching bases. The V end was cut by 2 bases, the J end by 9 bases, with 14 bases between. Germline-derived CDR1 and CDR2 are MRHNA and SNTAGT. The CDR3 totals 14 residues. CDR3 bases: TGTGCCAGCAGTGACAAAGACGGGAGCAGTGAGCAGTTCTTC. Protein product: CASSDKDGSSEQFF.

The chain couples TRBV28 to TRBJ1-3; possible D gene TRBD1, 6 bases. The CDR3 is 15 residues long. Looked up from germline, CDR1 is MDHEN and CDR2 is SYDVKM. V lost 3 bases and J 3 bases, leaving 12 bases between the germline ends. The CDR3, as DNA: TGTGCCAGCAGTTTGGCCGGACAGATTGGAAACACCATATATTTT. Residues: CASSLAGQIGNTIYF.

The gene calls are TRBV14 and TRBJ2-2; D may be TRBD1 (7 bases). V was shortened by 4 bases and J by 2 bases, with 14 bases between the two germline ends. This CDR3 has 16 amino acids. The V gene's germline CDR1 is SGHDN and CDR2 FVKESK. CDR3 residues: CASSLQTGTNTGELFF. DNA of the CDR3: TGTGCCAGCAGCCTCCAGACAGGGACTAACACCGGGGAGCTGTTTTTT. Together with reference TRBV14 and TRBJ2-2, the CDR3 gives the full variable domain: EAGVTQFPSHSVIEKGQTVTLRCDPISGHDNLYWYRRVMGKEIKFLLHFVKESKQDESGMPNNRFLAERTGGTYSTLKVQPAELEDSGVYFCASSLQTGTNTGELFFGEGSRLTVL.

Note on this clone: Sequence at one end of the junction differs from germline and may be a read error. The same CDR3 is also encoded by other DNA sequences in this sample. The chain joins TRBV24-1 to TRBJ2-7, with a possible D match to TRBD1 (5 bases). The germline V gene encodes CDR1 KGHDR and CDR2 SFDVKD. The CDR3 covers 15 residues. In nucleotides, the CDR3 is TGTGCCACCAGTGATCCACACAGGAGTTCCTATGAGCAGTACTTC. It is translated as CATSDPHRSSYEQYF.

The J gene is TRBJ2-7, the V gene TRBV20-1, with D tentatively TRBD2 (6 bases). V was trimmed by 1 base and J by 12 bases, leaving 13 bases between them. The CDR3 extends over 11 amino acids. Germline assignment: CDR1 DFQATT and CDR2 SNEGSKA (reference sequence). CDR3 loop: CSARVQRAPYF. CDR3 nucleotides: TGCAGTGCTAGAGTCCAGCGGGCGCCGTACTTC.

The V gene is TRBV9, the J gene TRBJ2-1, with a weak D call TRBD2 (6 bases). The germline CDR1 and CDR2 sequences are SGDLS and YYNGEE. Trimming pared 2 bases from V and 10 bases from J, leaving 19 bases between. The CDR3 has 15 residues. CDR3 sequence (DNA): TGTGCCAGCAGCGTCGCGCGGGATCTACAAGGGGAGCAGTTCTTC. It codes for CASSVARDLQGEQFF.

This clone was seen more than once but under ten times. DNA of the CDR3: TGTGCCACCCGCCCCCCCCGTCCCACTGGAAAACTGTTTTTT. This encodes CATRPPRPTGKLFF. This chain connects TRBV10-3 to TRBJ1-4; D ambiguous. The V end was cut by 10 bases, the J end by 10 bases, with 22 bases between. This CDR3 has 14 amino acids. CDR1 ENHRY and CDR2 SYGVKD come from the germline V gene.

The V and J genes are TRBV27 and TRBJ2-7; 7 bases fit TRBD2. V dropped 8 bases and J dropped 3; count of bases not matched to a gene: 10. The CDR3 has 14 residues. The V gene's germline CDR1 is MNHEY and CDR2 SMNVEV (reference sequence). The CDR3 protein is CASSPDSGLYEQYF. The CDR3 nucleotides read TGTGCCAGCTCCCCGGATAGCGGGCTCTACGAGCAGTACTTC.

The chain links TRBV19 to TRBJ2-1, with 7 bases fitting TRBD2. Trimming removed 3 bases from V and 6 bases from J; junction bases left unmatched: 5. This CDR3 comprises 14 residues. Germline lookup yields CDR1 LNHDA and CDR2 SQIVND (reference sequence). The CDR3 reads CASSIRDYLNEQFF. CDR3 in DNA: TGTGCCAGTAGTATTCGGGACTATCTCAATGAGCAGTTCTTC.

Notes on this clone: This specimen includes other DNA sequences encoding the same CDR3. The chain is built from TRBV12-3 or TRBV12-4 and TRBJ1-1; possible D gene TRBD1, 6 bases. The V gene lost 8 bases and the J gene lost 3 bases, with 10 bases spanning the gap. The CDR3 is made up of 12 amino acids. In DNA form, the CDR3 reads TGTGCCAGCCGAACAGGGTACACTGAAGCTTTCTTT. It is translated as CASRTGYTEAFF.

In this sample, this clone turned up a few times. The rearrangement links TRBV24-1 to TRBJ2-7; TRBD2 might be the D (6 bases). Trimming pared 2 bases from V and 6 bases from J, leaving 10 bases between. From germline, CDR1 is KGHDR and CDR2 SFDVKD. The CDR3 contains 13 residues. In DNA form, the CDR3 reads TGTGCCACCAGTGATTCTTGGGGAGGCGAGCAGTACTTC. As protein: CATSDSWGGEQYF.

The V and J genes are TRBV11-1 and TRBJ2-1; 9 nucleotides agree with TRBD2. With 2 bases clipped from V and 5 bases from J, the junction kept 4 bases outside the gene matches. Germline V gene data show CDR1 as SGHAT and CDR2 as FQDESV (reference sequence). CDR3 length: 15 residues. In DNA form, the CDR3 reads TGTGCCAGCAGCTTACTAGCGGGACAAGACAATGAGCAGTTCTTC. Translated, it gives CASSLLAGQDNEQFF.

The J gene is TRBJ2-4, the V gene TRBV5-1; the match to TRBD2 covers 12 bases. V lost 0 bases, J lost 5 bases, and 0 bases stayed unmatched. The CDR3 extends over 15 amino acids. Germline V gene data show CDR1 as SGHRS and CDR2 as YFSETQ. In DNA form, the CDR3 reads TGCGCCAGCAGCTTGGCTAGCGGGAGGGAAAACATTCAGTACTTC. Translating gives CASSLASGRENIQYF.

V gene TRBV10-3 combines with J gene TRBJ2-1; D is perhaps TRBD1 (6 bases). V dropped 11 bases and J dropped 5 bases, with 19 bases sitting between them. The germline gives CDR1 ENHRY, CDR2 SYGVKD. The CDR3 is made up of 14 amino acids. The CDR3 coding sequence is TGTGCCTCGAACCAACCTGAGGGGGACAATGAGCAGTTCTTC. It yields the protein CASNQPEGDNEQFF.

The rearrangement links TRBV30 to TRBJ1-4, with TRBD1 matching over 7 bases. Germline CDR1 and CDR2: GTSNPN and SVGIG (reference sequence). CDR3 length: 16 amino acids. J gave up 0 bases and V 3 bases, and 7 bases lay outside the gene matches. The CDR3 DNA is TGTGCCTGGAGCCCAGGGGGAACCGCAACTAATGAAAAACTGTTTTTT. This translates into CAWSPGGTATNEKLFF. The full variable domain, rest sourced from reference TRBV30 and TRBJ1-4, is SQTIHQWPATLVQPVGSPLSLECTVEGTSNPNLYWYRQAAGRGLQLLFYSVGIGQISSEVPQNLSASRPQDRQFILSSKKLLLSDSGFYLCAWSPGGTATNEKLFFGSGTQLSVL.

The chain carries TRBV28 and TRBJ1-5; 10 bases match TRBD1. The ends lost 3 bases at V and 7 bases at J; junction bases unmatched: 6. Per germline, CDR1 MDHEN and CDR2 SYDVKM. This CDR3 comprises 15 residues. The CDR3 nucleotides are TGTGCCAGCAGTTTGGACAGGGGGATAGGACAGCCCCAGCATTTT. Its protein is CASSLDRGIGQPQHF.

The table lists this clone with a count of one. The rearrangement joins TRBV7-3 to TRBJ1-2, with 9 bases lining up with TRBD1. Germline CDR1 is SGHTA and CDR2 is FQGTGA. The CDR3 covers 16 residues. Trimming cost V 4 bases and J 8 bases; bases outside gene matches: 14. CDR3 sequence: CASSWGGGQGLDGYTF. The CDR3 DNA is TGTGCCAGCAGCTGGGGAGGGGGACAGGGATTAGACGGCTACACCTTC.

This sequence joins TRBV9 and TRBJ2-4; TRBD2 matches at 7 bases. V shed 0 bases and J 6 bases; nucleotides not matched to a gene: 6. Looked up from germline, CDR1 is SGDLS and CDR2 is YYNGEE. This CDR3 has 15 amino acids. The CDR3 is CASSVAGGKGNIQYF. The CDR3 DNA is TGTGCCAGCAGCGTAGCGGGAGGCAAGGGAAACATTCAGTACTTC.

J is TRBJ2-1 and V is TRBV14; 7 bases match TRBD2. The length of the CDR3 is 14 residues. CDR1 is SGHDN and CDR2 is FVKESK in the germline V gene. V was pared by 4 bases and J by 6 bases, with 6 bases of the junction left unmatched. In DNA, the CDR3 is TGTGCCAGCAGCCCAAGTGGGGGGGGCAATGAGCAGTTCTTC. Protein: CASSPSGGGNEQFF.

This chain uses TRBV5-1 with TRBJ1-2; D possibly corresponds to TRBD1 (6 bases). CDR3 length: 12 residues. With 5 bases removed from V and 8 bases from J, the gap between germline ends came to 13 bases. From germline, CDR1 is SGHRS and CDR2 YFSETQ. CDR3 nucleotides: TGCGCCAGCAGGGACAGCCAGAAAGGCTACACCTTC. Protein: CASRDSQKGYTF.

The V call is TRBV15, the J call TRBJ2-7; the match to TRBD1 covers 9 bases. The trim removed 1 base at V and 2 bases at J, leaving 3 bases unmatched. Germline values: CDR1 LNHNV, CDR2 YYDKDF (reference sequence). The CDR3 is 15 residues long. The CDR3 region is CATSRGQGGPYEQYF. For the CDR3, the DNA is TGTGCCACCAGCAGAGGACAGGGGGGCCCCTACGAGCAGTACTTC.